This TCR beta chain is from a study of beta chain features in type 1 diabetes. Study-wide findings and caveats: Any role of HLA type in TCRB rearrangement remained unresolved here. All four CD4+ subsets of Type 1 diabetes patients contained TCRB CDR3s that were moderately but significantly shorter.

All of the isolated RNA was reverse transcribed, so expressed TCRB transcripts were sequenced. Assay: immunoSEQ multiplex PCR; the TCRdb copy retains only in-frame clones and omits some. The data hold under 400,000 clones, with less than 20% observed a single time. The CDR3 has 14 residues. J gave up 5 bases and V 6 bases, and 6 bases lay outside the gene matches. Germline values: CDR1 SEHNR, CDR2 FQNEAQ (reference sequence). Naive, central memory, regulatory and stem cell-like memory cells within the CD4+ compartment were sorted using CD45RO/CCR7/CD25/CD127/CD95/CD27. On this clone itself: Its specificity is unknown.

The gene calls are TRBV7-9 and TRBJ2-7, with TRBD2 matching 11 bases. Sequenced input: naive CD4+ T cells from blood. This clonotype was sampled from a woman in her late teens or twenties in good health. The CDR3 DNA sequence: TGTGCCAGCAGTTATAGCGGGGGGGCCGACGAGCAGTACTTC. Translated, it gives CASSYSGGADEQYF.